This T cell receptor (beta chain) was sequenced in a study of blood T cell repertoires in COVID-19. Generated by immunoSEQ multiplex PCR, the TCRdb table keeps only in-frame clones and is missing some. The sample includes roughly 200,000 clones, 78% seen only once; the top ten take under 3.5%. The germline V gene has CDR1 SGHRS and CDR2 YFSETQ. Between the trimmed V and J ends, which lost 2 bases and 5 bases, there was a span of 20 bases. This CDR3 contains 16 residues. The chain couples TRBV5-1 to TRBJ2-7; D perhaps matches TRBD2 (5 bases). The origin of this receptor is a woman older than 75 with active or convalescent COVID-19. Material for sequencing was peripheral blood. As DNA, the CDR3 is TGCGCCAGCAGCTTCCAACAGCGGACGGGGATCGACGAGCAGTACTTC. Protein sequence: CASSFQQRTGIDEQYF.